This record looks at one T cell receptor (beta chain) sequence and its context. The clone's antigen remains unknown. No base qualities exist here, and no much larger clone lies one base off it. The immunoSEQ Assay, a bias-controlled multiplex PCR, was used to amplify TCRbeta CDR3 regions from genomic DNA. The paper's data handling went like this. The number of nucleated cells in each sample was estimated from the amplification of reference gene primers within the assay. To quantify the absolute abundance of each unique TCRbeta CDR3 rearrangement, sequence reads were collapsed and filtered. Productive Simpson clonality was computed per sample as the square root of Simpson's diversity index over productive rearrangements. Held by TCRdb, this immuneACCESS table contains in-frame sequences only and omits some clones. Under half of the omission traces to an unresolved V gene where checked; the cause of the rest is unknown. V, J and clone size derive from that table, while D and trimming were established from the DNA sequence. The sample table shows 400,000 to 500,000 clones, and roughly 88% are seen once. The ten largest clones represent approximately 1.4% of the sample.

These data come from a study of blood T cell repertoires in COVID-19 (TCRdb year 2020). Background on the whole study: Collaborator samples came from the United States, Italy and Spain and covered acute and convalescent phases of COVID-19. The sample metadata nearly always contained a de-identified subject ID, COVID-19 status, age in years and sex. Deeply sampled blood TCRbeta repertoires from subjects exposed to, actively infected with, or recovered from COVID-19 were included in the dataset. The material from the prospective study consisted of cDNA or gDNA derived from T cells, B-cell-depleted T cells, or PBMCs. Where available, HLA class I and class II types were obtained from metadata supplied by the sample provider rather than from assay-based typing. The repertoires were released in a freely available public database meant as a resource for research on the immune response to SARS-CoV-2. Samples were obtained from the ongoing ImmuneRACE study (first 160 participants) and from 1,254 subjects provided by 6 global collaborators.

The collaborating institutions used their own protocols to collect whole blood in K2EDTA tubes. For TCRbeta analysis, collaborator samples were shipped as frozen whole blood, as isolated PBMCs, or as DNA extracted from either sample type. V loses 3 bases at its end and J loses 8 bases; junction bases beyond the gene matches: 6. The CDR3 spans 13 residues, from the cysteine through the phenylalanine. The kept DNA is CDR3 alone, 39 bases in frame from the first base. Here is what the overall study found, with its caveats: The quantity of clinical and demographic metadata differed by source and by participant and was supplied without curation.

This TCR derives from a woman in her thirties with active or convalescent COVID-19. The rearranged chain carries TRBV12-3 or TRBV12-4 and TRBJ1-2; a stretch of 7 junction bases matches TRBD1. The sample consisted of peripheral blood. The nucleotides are TGTGCCAGCAGTTTGACAGGGTCTGGGGGCTACACCTTC. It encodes CASSLTGSGGYTF.